Presented here are 25 T cell receptor beta chains from one specimen sequenced in a study of CD8 T cells in Susac syndrome. Random hexamers were used to reverse transcribe about 0.5 to 1 ug of RNA. One entry per CDR3 protein, called by TCRdb with MiXCR from the immunoSEQ multiplex PCR reads. In the table there are about 150,000 distinct CDR3 sequences, approximately 95% of which are singletons. Sequenced input: CD4+ T cells from PBMCs. The source of these receptors is a human donor with Susac syndrome.

The chain links TRBV29-1 to TRBJ2-3; D is possibly TRBD1 (5 bases). CDR3 length equals 12 residues. The V end was cut by 4 bases, the J end by 2 bases, with 7 bases between. The germline V gene encodes CDR1 SQVTM and CDR2 ANQGSEA. The CDR3 loop reads CSVGGATDTQYF. The CDR3 DNA sequence: TGCAGCGTTGGTGGGGCCACAGATACGCAGTATTTT.

V gene TRBV5-1 combines with J gene TRBJ2-5; D not certain. With 4 bases removed from V and 4 bases from J, the gap between germline ends came to 14 bases. Germline V gives CDR1 SGHRS, CDR2 YFSETQ. The CDR3 totals 14 residues. CDR3 loop: CASSLPPRAETQYF. The DNA for the CDR3 is TGCGCCAGCAGCCTACCCCCTAGGGCAGAGACCCAGTACTTC.

The gene calls are TRBV29-1 and TRBJ1-4; 8 bases are shared with TRBD1. The germline V gene encodes CDR1 SQVTM and CDR2 ANQGSEA. J gave up 7 bases and V 4 bases, and 8 bases lay outside the gene matches. The CDR3 covers 14 residues. CDR3 protein: CSVGGGQGFEKLFF. CDR3 bases: TGCAGCGTTGGTGGAGGACAGGGCTTTGAAAAACTGTTTTTT.

The gene calls are TRBV9 and TRBJ1-1; D is ambiguous. This CDR3 spans 14 amino acids. Germline assignment: CDR1 SGDLS and CDR2 YYNGEE. Trimming took 4 bases from V and 3 from J, leaving 13 bases between them. CDR3 coding DNA: TGTGCCAGCAGCCCTCGACCCGGGGACACTGAAGCTTTCTTT. Its translation: CASSPRPGDTEAFF.

Only one count was recorded for this clonotype. In nucleotides, the CDR3 is TGTGCCAGCAGCCACCCCACAGGGATCGGAAACACCATATATTTT. This codes for CASSHPTGIGNTIYF. The chain joins TRBV16 to TRBJ1-3; D may be TRBD1 (6 bases). Germline V lookup: CDR1 KGHSY, CDR2 FQNENV. The CDR3 is made up of 15 amino acids. Trimming shortened V by 3 bases and J by 4 bases, and 13 bases separated the two germline ends.

V is TRBV13 and J is TRBJ2-7, with 15 bases aligning to TRBD2. V trimming: 2 bases; J trimming: 2 bases; junction bases outside the gene matches: 7. Germline V gene lookup returns CDR1 PRHDT and CDR2 FYEKMQ (reference sequence). This CDR3 spans 18 amino acids. The CDR3 nucleotides are TGTGCCAGCAGCTTAAGTCGCTGGACTAGCGGGGGGGCCTACGAGCAGTACTTC. Translation gives CASSLSRWTSGGAYEQYF.

This sequence joins TRBV5-8 and TRBJ1-5; D may be TRBD1 (5 bases). Deletions cut 4 bases from V and 6 bases from J, with 17 bases between. In germline, CDR1 is SGHTS, CDR2 YDEGEE. CDR3 length equals 15 residues. CDR3 nucleotide sequence: TGTGCCAGCAGCCCGGACGGGGGACGGAGTCAGCCCCAGCATTTT. Its protein is CASSPDGGRSQPQHF.

The chain recombines TRBV9 with TRBJ2-3, with D possibly matching TRBD1 (6 bases). The length of the CDR3 is 15 residues. Germline-derived CDR1 and CDR2 are SGDLS and YYNGEE. V lost 0 bases and J lost 11, with 19 bases in between. The CDR3 coding sequence is TGTGCCAGCAGCGTAGAAGGGGGTAAAGGGAATTTGCAGTATTTT. Translated, it gives CASSVEGGKGNLQYF.

The chain links TRBV6-1 to TRBJ2-3; 8 positions agree with TRBD1. Looked up from germline, CDR1 is MNHNS and CDR2 is SASEGT. Trimming removed 6 bases from V and 2 bases from J; junction bases left unmatched: 16. The length of the CDR3 is 18 residues. The CDR3 coding sequence is TGTGCCAGCAGCCTCCTCGGGACCGGGACAGGACCCACAGATACGCAGTATTTT. This translates into CASSLLGTGTGPTDTQYF.

CDR3 coding DNA: TGTGCCAGCAGCTATGACAGGGATGGCTATGGCTACACCTTC. It is translated as CASSYDRDGYGYTF. V and J are TRBV7-2 and TRBJ1-2; TRBD1 aligns across 7 bases. Germline CDR1 SGHTA, CDR2 FQGNSA. The V and J ends lost 4 bases and 4 bases, in that order; junction bases with no gene match: 6. The CDR3 has 14 residues.

The V gene is TRBV29-1, the J gene TRBJ1-1; D uncertain. This CDR3 has 13 residues. Germline loops: CDR1 SQVTM, CDR2 ANQGSEA. V gave up 4 bases and J gave up 1 base, with 10 bases separating them. The CDR3 spells CSVASLGNTEAFF. The DNA for the CDR3 is TGCAGCGTTGCCTCGTTGGGGAACACTGAAGCTTTCTTT.

J is TRBJ1-1 and V is TRBV20-1, with D possibly matching TRBD1 (5 bases). V was trimmed by 5 bases and J by 5 bases, leaving 15 bases between them. The CDR3 length is 13 residues. Germline V gene lookup returns CDR1 DFQATT and CDR2 SNEGSKA (reference sequence). The chain's CDR3 is CSAGRDGTTEAFF. The CDR3 coding sequence is TGCAGTGCTGGACGGGACGGCACTACTGAAGCTTTCTTT.

J is TRBJ2-3 and V is TRBV9, with D possibly called TRBD1 or TRBD2 (5 bases each). Per the germline V gene, CDR1 is SGDLS and CDR2 is YYNGEE. Between the trimmed V and J ends, which lost 0 bases and 6 bases, there was a span of 17 bases. The CDR3 contains 16 residues. CDR3 loop: CASSVDPEGLWDTQYF. The CDR3 DNA sequence: TGTGCCAGCAGCGTAGACCCCGAGGGGCTATGGGATACGCAGTATTTT.

The V call is TRBV14, the J call TRBJ1-2; D is unclear. The CDR3 contains 13 residues. Germline V CDR1 and CDR2: SGHDN, FVKESK. Trimming removed 4 bases at V and 4 bases at J, with 10 bases between. CDR3 sequence reads: CASSRDPVYGYTF. For the CDR3, the DNA is TGTGCCAGCAGCCGGGATCCTGTCTATGGCTACACCTTC.

V usage is TRBV3-1 and J usage is TRBJ1-5; D not certain. V gave up 4 bases and J gave up 0 bases, with 10 bases separating them. The germline V gene encodes CDR1 LGHDT and CDR2 YNNKEL (reference sequence). The CDR3 sequence is 15 residues long. DNA for the CDR3: TGTGCCAGCAGCCTGACGGACGATAGCAATCAGCCCCAGCATTTT. Translated: CASSLTDDSNQPQHF. Full variable domain (remainder filled in from reference TRBV3-1 and TRBJ1-5): DTAVSQTPKYLVTQMGNDKSIKCEQNLGHDTMYWYKQDSKKFLKIMFSYNNKELIINETVPNRFSPKSPDKAHLNLHINSLELGDSAVYFCASSLTDDSNQPQHFGDGTRLSIL.

The chain employs TRBV18 and TRBJ1-4; 9 positions agree with TRBD1. V shed 3 bases and J 7 bases; nucleotides not matched to a gene: 9. This CDR3 has 16 residues. Germline V gene lookup returns CDR1 KGHSH and CDR2 LQKENI. The CDR3 sequence is CASSPLPQGASEKLFF. The DNA of the CDR3 is TGTGCCAGCTCACCCCTCCCACAGGGGGCGAGTGAAAAACTGTTTTTT.

J is TRBJ1-2 and V is TRBV20-1; D gene ambiguous. Deletions cut 7 bases from V and 7 bases from J, with 16 bases between. The CDR3 totals 12 residues. Germline V gene sequence: CDR1 DFQATT, CDR2 SNEGSKA (reference sequence). For the CDR3, the DNA is TGCAGTGTCCCCGATGTCCGGTTTGGCTACACCTTC. Amino acids: CSVPDVRFGYTF.

The chain combines TRBV21-1 with TRBJ2-3; the table assigns TRBD2, which was not confirmed against the DNA. TRBV21-1 is a pseudogene locus. The CDR3 extends over 16 amino acids. Written as DNA, the CDR3 is TGTGCCAGCAGCAAAGGGACTCCCAAAATCACAGATACGCAGTATTTT. Its translation: CASSKGTPKITDTQYF.

The J gene is TRBJ2-5, the V gene TRBV12-3 or TRBV12-4, with 8 bases matching TRBD2. V lost 5 bases, J lost 5 bases, and 7 bases stayed unmatched. This CDR3 contains 14 residues. CDR3 in amino acids: CASSRGGRRETQYF. The CDR3 DNA sequence: TGTGCCAGCAGTCGCGGGGGGCGAAGGGAGACCCAGTACTTC.

The chain uses TRBV5-4 and TRBJ2-5; no clear D. Looked up from germline, CDR1 is SGHNT and CDR2 is YYREEE (reference sequence). V was pared by 2 bases and J by 5 bases, with 10 bases between. CDR3 length equals 13 residues. The CDR3 coding sequence is TGTGCCAGCAGCTTCTCTATTGACGAGACCCAGTACTTC. This gives the protein CASSFSIDETQYF.

V gene TRBV5-1 combines with J gene TRBJ2-7, with D possibly being TRBD1 (5 bases). Germline CDR1 SGHRS, CDR2 YFSETQ. V gave up 0 bases and J gave up 2 bases, with 6 bases separating them. The CDR3 runs to 13 residues. CDR3 sequence reads: CASSLEGTYEQYF. The DNA of the CDR3 is TGCGCCAGCAGCTTGGAGGGGACCTACGAGCAGTACTTC.

The chain recombines TRBV4-2 with TRBJ2-2; the D gene is possibly TRBD2 (5 bases). V lost 0 bases and J lost 9, with 8 bases in between. CDR1 is LGHNA, CDR2 YNFKEQ, per germline. This CDR3 has 13 residues. This CDR3 reads CASSQDLARELFF. CDR3 bases: TGTGCCAGCAGCCAAGATCTAGCCCGGGAGCTGTTTTTT.

The V call is TRBV7-3, the J call TRBJ1-1; possibly TRBD1 for D (5 bases). The CDR3 sequence is 13 residues long. V was clipped by 2 bases and J by 5 bases, with 9 bases between them. Germline-derived CDR1 and CDR2 are SGHTA and FQGTGA. This CDR3 is CASSLSRGTEAFF. The CDR3 bases are TGTGCCAGCAGCTTATCTAGGGGTACTGAAGCTTTCTTT.

The chain links TRBV20-1 to TRBJ2-1; 10 nucleotides match TRBD2. V was clipped by 1 base and J by 10 bases; unmatched bases: 10. CDR3 size: 15 residues. Per the germline V gene, CDR1 is DFQATT and CDR2 is SNEGSKA (reference sequence). CDR3 loop: CSARGSGGAKREQFF. CDR3 sequence (DNA): TGCAGTGCTAGAGGAAGCGGGGGGGCCAAAAGGGAGCAGTTCTTC.

The V call is TRBV25-1, the J call TRBJ1-2; D gene uncertain. This CDR3 comprises 12 residues. V dropped 4 bases and J dropped 3 bases, with 6 bases sitting between them. CDR1 MGHDK and CDR2 SYGVNS come from the germline V gene. The CDR3, as DNA: TGTGCCAGCAGTGGGAGCCACTATGGCTACACCTTC. Its translation: CASSGSHYGYTF.